What follows are 13 T cell receptor beta chains derived from one specimen sequenced in a study of T cells in Graves' hyperthyroidism and ophthalmopathy. Amplification of TCR beta CDR3 regions used RNA as the template. In the first-round RT-PCR of the TCR CDR3, the HTBI primer set was used. One entry per CDR3 protein, called by TCRdb with MiXCR from the multiplex PCR reads. The sample shows hundreds of thousands of distinct CDR3 sequences, roughly 32% of them seen only once. Sample: blood. The receptors shown here come from a woman between 40 and 50 years old with Graves' hyperthyroidism.

The V and J genes are TRBV20-1 and TRBJ2-7; weak D call: TRBD1 (6 bases). The ends were cut back, 3 bases at V and 4 bases at J, with 13 bases in the middle. Per the germline V gene, CDR1 is DFQATT and CDR2 is SNEGSKA (reference sequence). CDR3 length: 13 residues. CDR3: CSARAGARYEQYF. DNA for the CDR3: TGCAGTGCTAGGGCAGGGGCGCGGTACGAGCAGTACTTC.

This chain joins TRBV7-2 and TRBJ1-6; no definite D call. The CDR3 is 18 residues long. The V gene's germline CDR1 is SGHTA and CDR2 FQGNSA. V was trimmed by 6 bases and J by 0 bases, leaving 18 bases between them. CDR3 sequence: CASSPSSLGSSYNSPLHF. The CDR3 DNA reads as TGTGCCAGCAGTCCCTCGAGTTTGGGGAGCTCCTATAATTCACCCCTCCACTTT.

The chain carries TRBV27 and TRBJ2-7; 11 bases are a match to TRBD2. The length of the CDR3 is 16 residues. V shed 3 bases, J shed 6 bases, and the junction held 10 bases outside the gene matches. Germline CDR1 reads MNHEY; CDR2 reads SMNVEV (reference sequence). The CDR3 region is CASSFSLAGGPSEQYF. For the CDR3, the DNA is TGTGCCAGCAGTTTCTCGCTAGCGGGGGGACCTTCCGAGCAGTACTTC.

This clonotype has more than one count but fewer than ten. Since no conserved phenylalanine or tryptophan closes the CDR3, a read error is the likely cause. The DNA is left out, because the CDR3 cannot be placed on it with certainty; the CDR3 is given as TCRdb lists it. This sequence joins TRBV7-2 and TRBJ2-7. CDR1 and CDR2 (germline): SGHTA, FQGNSA. The CDR3 length is 9 residues, termini included. The CDR3 reads CASSLAVTR.

The chain combines TRBV5-5 with TRBJ2-7; 12 bases line up with TRBD1. The V gene's germline CDR1 is SGHKS and CDR2 YYEKEE (reference sequence). Trimming at V came to 4 bases and at J to 4 bases, leaving 6 bases not matched to a gene. The CDR3 is 15 amino acids. CDR3 amino acids: CASSPGTGGKYEQYF. The CDR3 coding sequence is TGTGCCAGCAGCCCCGGGACAGGGGGCAAGTACGAGCAGTACTTC.

In its sample, this clonotype was seen once. This chain joins TRBV6-2 or TRBV6-3 and TRBJ1-5; 9 nucleotides line up with TRBD1. The CDR3 is 17 residues long. After removal of 4 bases from V and 0 bases from J, the junction contained 7 bases not matched to a gene. Germline lookup yields CDR1 MNHEY and CDR2 SVGEGT. CDR3 amino acids: CASSSPGQGYSNQPQHF. The CDR3 DNA reads TGTGCCAGCAGTTCTCCGGGACAGGGTTATAGCAATCAGCCCCAGCATTTT.

The J gene is TRBJ2-3, the V gene TRBV7-9; tentatively, D is TRBD2 (7 bases). Germline V gene data show CDR1 as SEHNR and CDR2 as FQNEAQ (reference sequence). The V end lost 11 bases, the J end lost 4 bases, and 22 bases lay between the germline ends. This CDR3 has 15 amino acids. CDR3: CASSSRGRVPDTQYF. In nucleotides, the CDR3 is TGTGCCTCCTCCTCGCGGGGGCGCGTTCCAGATACGCAGTATTTT.

The V gene is TRBV19, the J gene TRBJ1-4, with 12 nucleotides matching TRBD1. Trimming cost V 7 bases and J 10 bases; bases outside gene matches: 13. Germline CDR1 reads LNHDA; CDR2 reads SQIVND (reference sequence). The CDR3 is 16 residues long. CDR3 protein: CASKIGTGDRGRKLFF. The CDR3 nucleotides read TGTGCCAGTAAGATCGGAACAGGGGACAGGGGGCGAAAACTGTTTTTT.

This chain links TRBV7-9 with TRBJ1-3; D gene ambiguous. The CDR3 is made up of 16 amino acids. V was trimmed by 1 base and J by 0 bases, leaving 10 bases between them. CDR1 SEHNR and CDR2 FQNEAQ come from the germline V gene (reference sequence). The CDR3 nucleotides read TGTGCCAGCAGCTTAGGCAGGCCCCTCTCTGGAAACACCATATATTTT. Encoded protein: CASSLGRPLSGNTIYF.

This clonotype has at least ten counts. The chain couples TRBV10-3 to TRBJ1-3, with a possible D match to TRBD1 (6 bases). Deletions cut 0 bases from V and 3 bases from J, with 12 bases between. CDR3 size: 16 residues. In germline, CDR1 is ENHRY, CDR2 SYGVKD. The CDR3 region has the DNA TGTGCCATCAGTGAGTCATCCGGGGGCAATGGAAACACCATATATTTT. Its translation: CAISESSGGNGNTIYF.

This chain uses TRBV10-3 with TRBJ2-5; possible D gene TRBD1, 8 bases. Germline V gene data show CDR1 as ENHRY and CDR2 as SYGVKD. The CDR3 length is 15 residues. V lost 6 bases to trimming and J lost 5 bases, with 19 bases between them. CDR3 protein: CAIRTGVRGGETQYF. CDR3 nucleotides: TGTGCCATCAGGACAGGGGTCAGGGGGGGGGAGACCCAGTACTTC.

This clonotype was observed many times. The chain is built from TRBV20-1 and TRBJ2-7, with 11 nucleotides matching TRBD2. CDR1 is DFQATT, CDR2 SNEGSKA, per germline (reference sequence). V lost 4 bases and J lost 3; bases outside the gene matches: 5. The CDR3 sequence is 14 residues long. DNA for the CDR3: TGCAGTGCTATGGGGCTAGCGGGGGGCTACGAGCAGTACTTC. This sequence encodes CSAMGLAGGYEQYF.

With regard to this clonotype: One end of the junction does not line up with germline, which may come from a read error. The gene calls are TRBV4-2 and TRBJ2-7; 8 nucleotides agree with TRBD1. The CDR3 is 17 amino acids. From germline, CDR1 is LGHNA and CDR2 YNFKEQ. Written as DNA, the CDR3 is TGTGCCAGCAGACAAGATGTGGAACAGGGGGATTTCTACGAGCAGTACTTC. Its protein is CASRQDVEQGDFYEQYF.